The 29 T cell receptor beta chains below come from one sample, sequenced in a study of control samples from healthy donors and cancer patients. Sequencing used immunoSEQ multiplex PCR; TCRdb keeps in-frame clones, though not all of them. The sample yields tens of thousands of clones, 90% to 95% seen once. Sample: blood. These receptors originate from a man younger than 45 in good health.

The chain has TRBV5-1 and TRBJ2-1; 8 bases match TRBD2. The CDR3 totals 15 residues. The trim removed 0 bases at V and 5 bases at J, leaving 4 bases unmatched. Germline-derived CDR1 and CDR2 are SGHRS and YFSETQ. The CDR3 DNA is TGCGCCAGCAGCTTGGTACTAGCGGACAACAATGAGCAGTTCTTC. Amino acids: CASSLVLADNNEQFF.

The chain employs TRBV6-5 and TRBJ1-1, with a tentative D call TRBD1 (6 bases). Germline V gives CDR1 MNHEY, CDR2 SVGAGI. The length of the CDR3 is 15 residues. V was trimmed by 0 bases and J by 5 bases, leaving 13 bases between them. CDR3 sequence: CASSYSRGKGTEAFF. The CDR3 nucleotides are TGTGCCAGCAGTTACTCGAGGGGGAAGGGGACTGAAGCTTTCTTT.

The chain recombines TRBV15 with TRBJ1-3, with D possibly being TRBD1 (5 bases). The CDR3 runs 15 residues. Trimming took 0 bases from V and 13 from J, leaving 19 bases between them. Germline V gives CDR1 LNHNV, CDR2 YYDKDF (reference sequence). CDR3 region: CATSREVFWKEGIYF. CDR3 sequence (DNA): TGTGCCACCAGCAGAGAAGTATTCTGGAAAGAGGGGATATATTTT.

The genes are TRBV7-3 and TRBJ2-1; D not certain. The CDR3 consists of 13 residues. Germline V gene lookup returns CDR1 SGHTA and CDR2 FQGTGA. V was clipped by 0 bases and J by 7 bases, with 7 bases between them. The CDR3 here is CASSLTLRNEQFF. The CDR3, as DNA: TGTGCCAGCAGCTTAACGTTGAGGAATGAGCAGTTCTTC. The full variable domain, its missing parts supplied by reference TRBV7-3 and TRBJ2-1, is GAGVSQTPSNKVTEKGKYVELRCDPISGHTALYWYRQSLGQGPEFLIYFQGTGAADDSGLPNDRFFAVRPEGSVSTLKIQRTERGDSAVYLCASSLTLRNEQFFGPGTRLTVL.

The chain joins TRBV9 to TRBJ1-4; 10 bases map to TRBD1. This CDR3 spans 15 amino acids. CDR1 SGDLS and CDR2 YYNGEE come from the germline V gene. V was clipped by 4 bases and J by 8 bases; unmatched bases: 8. The CDR3 DNA reads TGTGCCAGCAGCTCTGGACAGGGGGGAGGAGAAAAACTGTTTTTT. It is translated as CASSSGQGGGEKLFF.

The rearrangement uses TRBV4-1 and TRBJ2-7; TRBD1 aligns across 8 bases. CDR3 length equals 15 residues. Germline V gives CDR1 MGHRA, CDR2 YSYEKL. Germline trimming cut 1 base from V and 2 bases from J; bases unmatched to any gene: 4. DNA for the CDR3: TGCGCCAGCAGCCAAGCGGACAGGGTCCCCTACGAGCAGTACTTC. Protein: CASSQADRVPYEQYF.

The rearrangement links TRBV2 to TRBJ2-7; the D call may be TRBD1 or TRBD2 (5 bases each). Germline V gene lookup returns CDR1 SNHLY and CDR2 FYNNEI. The CDR3 is 12 residues long. V gave up 8 bases and J gave up 7 bases, with 15 bases separating them. The CDR3 loop reads CASGQGAEEQYF. CDR3 in DNA: TGTGCCAGCGGGCAGGGAGCGGAGGAGCAGTACTTC.

The chain has TRBV24-1 and TRBJ2-3; possibly TRBD2 for D (6 bases). Germline CDR1 KGHDR, CDR2 SFDVKD. The CDR3 spans 14 residues. The V end was cut by 7 bases, the J end by 0 bases, with 10 bases between. The CDR3 sequence is CATSLSGSTDTQYF. The DNA for the CDR3 is TGTGCCACCAGCCTAAGCGGGAGCACAGATACGCAGTATTTT.

The chain employs TRBV3-1 (or the pseudogene TRBV3-2) and TRBJ1-4; a possible D gene is TRBD1 (5 bases). CDR3 length equals 15 residues. Trimming pared 6 bases from V and 5 bases from J, leaving 16 bases between. Germline lookup yields CDR1 LGHDT and CDR2 YNNKEL (reference sequence). The CDR3 spells CASSGGAHGNEKLFF. The CDR3 DNA reads TGTGCCAGCAGTGGGGGAGCGCATGGGAATGAAAAACTGTTTTTT.

The V call is TRBV9, the J call TRBJ2-1, with D perhaps assigned TRBD1 or TRBD2 (5 bases each). CDR1 SGDLS and CDR2 YYNGEE come from the germline V gene. The CDR3 is 17 amino acids. Trimming pared 0 bases from V and 5 bases from J, leaving 18 bases between. CDR3 DNA: TGTGCCAGCAGCGTAGAAGTGGGGGTGTATTATCACAATGAGCAGTTCTTC. Its protein is CASSVEVGVYYHNEQFF. The full variable domain, with the rest looked up from reference TRBV9 and TRBJ2-1, is DSGVTQTPKHLITATGQRVTLRCSPRSGDLSVYWYQQSLDQGLQFLIQYYNGEERAKGNILERFSAQQFPDLHSELNLSSLELGDSALYFCASSVEVGVYYHNEQFFGPGTRLTVL.

This clone was seen only a few times. The rearrangement uses TRBV6-1 and TRBJ1-1; D is unresolved. Germline V gene sequence: CDR1 MNHNS, CDR2 SASEGT. Trimming left V 0 bases short and J 9 bases short, with 11 bases between. The CDR3 totals 13 residues. This CDR3 reads CASSEARGTKAFF. DNA of the CDR3: TGTGCCAGCAGTGAAGCGCGGGGTACGAAAGCTTTCTTT.

V is TRBV24-1 and J is TRBJ1-2; 11 positions agree with TRBD1. This CDR3 contains 17 residues. Per germline, CDR1 KGHDR and CDR2 SFDVKD. V was pared by 3 bases and J by 2 bases, with 7 bases of the junction left unmatched. As DNA, the CDR3 is TGTGCCACCAGTGATGGGGGTAGGACAGGGGGCAACTATGGCTACACCTTC. Encoded protein: CATSDGGRTGGNYGYTF.

The chain couples TRBV2 to TRBJ2-7, with D uncertain. The CDR3 is 13 amino acids. CDR1 is SNHLY, CDR2 FYNNEI, per germline. The V end was cut by 0 bases, the J end by 3 bases, with 6 bases between. CDR3 region: CASSEAQGYEQYF. The CDR3 DNA reads as TGTGCCAGCAGTGAAGCGCAAGGCTACGAGCAGTACTTC. Combining the CDR3 with reference TRBV2 and TRBJ2-7 gives the whole variable domain EPEVTQTPSHQVTQMGQEVILRCVPISNHLYFYWYRQILGQKVEFLVSFYNNEISEKSEIFDDQFSVERPDGSNFTLKIRSTKLEDSAMYFCASSEAQGYEQYFGPGTRLTVT.

This clone was counted only a few times. The chain couples TRBV5-6 to TRBJ1-6; no reliable D call. The CDR3 is made up of 15 amino acids. The V and J ends lost 5 bases and 0 bases respectively, with 9 bases between them. CDR1 and CDR2 from the germline V gene are SGHDT and YYEEEE. Here the CDR3 reads CASRTWDSYNSPLHF. For the CDR3, the DNA is TGTGCCAGCAGGACTTGGGACTCCTATAATTCACCCCTCCACTTT.

A note on this clone: Other DNA sequences in the sample encode the same CDR3. This chain uses TRBV19 with TRBJ1-5; TRBD1 aligns across 8 bases. This CDR3 is 14 amino acids long. Germline V gene data show CDR1 as LNHDA and CDR2 as SQIVND (reference sequence). The trim removed 5 bases at V and 2 bases at J, leaving 2 bases unmatched. The CDR3 sequence: CASSGQGGNQPQHF. The CDR3 nucleotides are TGTGCCAGTAGTGGACAGGGAGGCAATCAGCCCCAGCATTTT.

The rearrangement uses TRBV21-1 and TRBJ1-4; the table names TRBD1, a call not compared with the DNA. TRBV21-1 constitutes a pseudogene. The CDR3 contains 15 residues. The CDR3 region is CASSKADRGREKLFF. As DNA, the CDR3 is TGTGCCAGCAGCAAAGCGGACAGGGGGCGCGAAAAACTGTTTTTT.

As DNA, the CDR3 is TGTGCCAGCAGCGTCCCCCCGCCCACAGATACGCAGTATTTT. Its protein is CASSVPPPTDTQYF. The V and J genes are TRBV7-9 and TRBJ2-3; the D is unclear. V was cut by 5 bases and J by 2 bases, with 11 bases left in between. Per the germline V gene, CDR1 is SEHNR and CDR2 is FQNEAQ (reference sequence). The CDR3 sequence is 14 residues long.

The rearrangement links TRBV14 to TRBJ2-7, with TRBD1 identical over 7 bases. Germline V gene data show CDR1 as SGHDN and CDR2 as FVKESK. CDR3 length: 16 amino acids. V shed 4 bases and J 5 bases; nucleotides not matched to a gene: 14. The CDR3 coding sequence is TGTGCCAGCAGCCCCCTAGGACAGGCCTCCCCCCACGAGCAGTACTTC. This encodes CASSPLGQASPHEQYF.

The chain is built from TRBV7-9 and TRBJ1-2, with D possibly matching TRBD1 (5 bases). Germline V gene sequence: CDR1 SEHNR, CDR2 FQNEAQ (reference sequence). The CDR3 is 16 amino acids. V shed 1 base and J shed 3 bases, with 15 bases lying between them. CDR3 nucleotides: TGTGCCAGCAGCTTAGTTCCCCAGGGTGGAGACTATGGCTACACCTTC. It codes for CASSLVPQGGDYGYTF.

This clone has just one count. In DNA form, the CDR3 reads TGTGCCAGCAGCTTATTGGTCAGTGGTGGGGTAGGGTCCAAAGGTGAGCAGTTCTTC. Residues: CASSLLVSGGVGSKGEQFF. The rearrangement joins TRBV7-2 to TRBJ2-1; no clear D. Trimming shortened V by 2 bases and J by 9 bases, and 29 bases separated the two germline ends. From germline, CDR1 is SGHTA and CDR2 FQGNSA. The CDR3 covers 19 residues.

The J gene is TRBJ2-1, the V gene TRBV14; 14 nucleotides agree with TRBD2. Germline V gene lookup returns CDR1 SGHDN and CDR2 FVKESK. The CDR3 consists of 16 residues. The trim removed 4 bases at V and 9 bases at J, leaving 8 bases unmatched. In nucleotides, the CDR3 is TGTGCCAGCAGCCCCGGGACTAGCGGGGGTTTGAGTGAGCAGTTCTTC. It is translated as CASSPGTSGGLSEQFF.

This clone was detected only once. The chain joins TRBV3-1 (or the pseudogene TRBV3-2) to TRBJ2-3; 8 nucleotides agree with TRBD2. This CDR3 region has 15 residues. CDR1 is LGHDT, CDR2 YNNKEL, per germline (reference sequence). Germline trimming cut 1 base from V and 9 bases from J; bases unmatched to any gene: 9. The CDR3 loop is CASSQGSAGVATQYF. CDR3 DNA: TGTGCCAGCAGCCAAGGTTCAGCGGGAGTTGCAACGCAGTATTTT.

The V and J genes are TRBV2 and TRBJ2-1, with D possibly being TRBD1 or TRBD2 (5 bases each). V lost 3 bases to trimming and J lost 7 bases, with 10 bases between them. The CDR3 runs to 13 residues. From germline, CDR1 is SNHLY and CDR2 FYNNEI. The DNA of the CDR3 is TGTGCCAGCAGTGAGGGGGTACAAAATGAGCAGTTCTTC. As protein: CASSEGVQNEQFF. The variable domain in full, with the rest retrieved from reference TRBV2 and TRBJ2-1, is EPEVTQTPSHQVTQMGQEVILRCVPISNHLYFYWYRQILGQKVEFLVSFYNNEISEKSEIFDDQFSVERPDGSNFTLKIRSTKLEDSAMYFCASSEGVQNEQFFGPGTRLTVL.

The gene calls are TRBV11-3 and TRBJ2-7; the D is unclear. Germline V gene lookup returns CDR1 SGHNT and CDR2 YENEEA. The CDR3 extends over 14 amino acids. V lost 5 bases and J lost 4, with 15 bases in between. In DNA form, the CDR3 reads TGTGCCAGCAGCCCGACGGTGGCTGCGTACGAGCAGTACTTC. It specifies CASSPTVAAYEQYF.

This clone was seen a few times. This chain's CDR3 is CSARTANTIYF. The CDR3 DNA is TGCAGTGCTAGGACAGCGAACACCATATATTTT. The chain carries TRBV20-1 and TRBJ1-3; perhaps TRBD1 as D (5 bases). This CDR3 is 11 amino acids long. Trimming pared 3 bases from V and 7 bases from J, leaving 7 bases between. Looked up from germline, CDR1 is DFQATT and CDR2 is SNEGSKA (reference sequence).

The rearrangement uses TRBV6-5 and TRBJ2-2; D unclear. Trimming stripped 6 bases from V and 3 bases from J, with 14 bases between. The CDR3 loop spans 15 amino acids. Germline V gives CDR1 MNHEY, CDR2 SVGAGI. The CDR3: CASRAGPGYTGELFF. The CDR3, as DNA: TGTGCCAGCAGGGCCGGGCCCGGGTACACCGGGGAGCTGTTTTTT.

Here the CDR3 reads CASSQDVYGYTF. DNA of the CDR3: TGTGCCAGCAGCCAAGATGTATATGGCTACACCTTC. This chain links TRBV3-1 (or the pseudogene TRBV3-2) with TRBJ1-2; no definite D call. The CDR3 consists of 12 residues. Germline lookup yields CDR1 LGHDT and CDR2 YNNKEL (reference sequence). V was cut by 0 bases and J by 5 bases, with 4 bases left in between.

The V call is TRBV6-5, the J call TRBJ2-5; tentatively, D is TRBD1 or TRBD2 (5 bases each). The CDR3 consists of 15 residues. Trimming took off 5 bases at V and 0 bases at J, with 13 bases between the two ends. CDR1 and CDR2 (germline): MNHEY, SVGAGI. CDR3 sequence reads: CASSRDPGDQETQYF. Here the CDR3 DNA reads TGTGCCAGCAGTCGGGACCCCGGGGACCAAGAGACCCAGTACTTC.

The chain recombines TRBV28 with TRBJ2-7; the match to TRBD2 covers 10 bases. The CDR3 totals 17 residues. Germline-derived CDR1 and CDR2 are MDHEN and SYDVKM. After removal of 2 bases from V and 5 bases from J, the junction contained 12 bases not matched to a gene. CDR3 DNA sequence: TGTGCCAGCAGTTTAGGTAGCGGGGGGTCTATGAGCGACGAGCAGTACTTC. The encoded protein is CASSLGSGGSMSDEQYF.